This T cell receptor beta chain was identified in a study of cytomegalovirus exposure and HLA in healthy donors. Data came from immunoSEQ multiplex PCR; TCRdb stores just in-frame clones and leaves some out. The repertoire has 150,000 to 200,000 clones, about 84% of them found once; the top ten carry more than 1.1%. Specimen: PBMCs. This sequence was found in a woman between 18 and 29 years old in good health and CMV-seronegative.

The CDR3 DNA sequence: TGTGCCAGCAGTGTCGGAGTAGCCTCGAACACCGGGGAGCTGTTTTTT. The encoded protein is CASSVGVASNTGELFF. The chain links TRBV6-1 to TRBJ2-2; the D is unclear. V lost 4 bases, J lost 0 bases, and 12 bases lay in between. This CDR3 is 16 amino acids long. Germline CDR1 is MNHNS and CDR2 is SASEGT.